This TCR beta chain came from a study of T cell responses to AZD1222 COVID-19 vaccine. This clone has just one count. Its antigen remains unknown. The CDR3 spans 18 residues. Trimming took 1 base from V and 0 from J, leaving 16 bases between them. From germline, CDR1 is LGHNA and CDR2 YNFKEQ. Study outcomes and limitations: Vaccine-associated CD4 TCRs ranged over spike, dominating at 160-218 and 743-854.

Samples with a second dose at about 4 or about 12 weeks were pooled together. Only in-frame clones appear in the TCRdb table, and some are missing; sequencing was by immunoSEQ multiplex PCR. The data show 150,000 to 200,000 clones, roughly 90% seen once. This clonotype was sampled from an adult who received the AZD1222 COVID-19 vaccine. This sequence joins TRBV4-2 and TRBJ1-5; no clear D gene. The input for sequencing was peripheral blood, taken 28 days after the second AZD1222 dose. The CDR3: CASSQAQTMLNSNQPQHF. The CDR3 bases are TGTGCCAGCAGCCAAGCTCAAACCATGCTGAATAGCAATCAGCCCCAGCATTTT.